This T cell receptor beta chain is drawn from a study of shared T cell receptors in the human thymus. This clone was observed a single time. Clones were read by immunoSEQ multiplex PCR, and TCRdb kept only the in-frame ones, dropping some. The sample lists approximately 660,000 clones, roughly 90% occurring once. The CDR3 totals 15 residues. Germline loops: CDR1 LNHDA, CDR2 SQIVND (reference sequence). Trimming took off 5 bases at V and 6 bases at J, with 20 bases between the two ends. This same sample was also taken into another study, of human thymus T cells. That study reports: Related work showed strongly overlapping thymic repertoires across unrelated individuals.

Input material: thymocytes. V usage is TRBV19 and J usage is TRBJ2-7; a weak D match, TRBD2 (5 bases). The clonotype originates from a boy under three years old with a congenital heart defect. The CDR3 loop reads CASSPLPGSAAEQYF. The CDR3 DNA is TGTGCCAGTAGTCCACTCCCGGGGTCGGCTGCCGAGCAGTACTTC.